Listed below are T cell receptor beta chains from one sample, sequenced in a study of control samples from healthy donors and cancer patients. The assay was immunoSEQ multiplex PCR, and TCRdb's table has in-frame clones only and misses some. The sample consists of 190,000 or so clones, 90% to 95% of them appearing once. The sequenced sample was blood. The receptors shown here come from a man aged 18 to 29 in good health. CDR3s leave out the opening cysteine and the closing phenylalanine or tryptophan. Fields, in order: V gene, J gene, CDR3 protein.

TRBV30	TRBJ2-3	AWTPTVRASTDTQY
TRBV10-3	TRBJ2-3	AISGPVSTDTQY
TRBV6-5	TRBJ1-1	ASSYFGTVRNTEAF
TRBV30	TRBJ2-3	AWAPWTSGGTDTQY
TRBV6-1	TRBJ2-7	ASSEVGARIWQY
TRBV5-1	TRBJ2-7	ASSVGQGALNEQY
TRBV4-1	TRBJ2-7	ASSLGQGIEQY
TRBV14	TRBJ2-7	ASSQGGGYEQY
TRBV9	TRBJ2-3	ASSVEIAGEDTQY
TRBV5-4	TRBJ1-2	ASSSYWDFNYGYT
TRBV19	TRBJ1-1	ASSMSRDRATEAF
TRBV7-3	TRBJ2-1	ASSLIGGSYNEQF
TRBV19	TRBJ2-5	ASAKGVGETQY
TRBV5-1	TRBJ2-2	ASSLRAGANTGELF
TRBV27	TRBJ1-5	ATQQGAYQPQH
TRBV10-3	TRBJ2-7	AIRDRDYEQY
TRBV30	TRBJ2-2	AWSREFGTGESGELF
TRBV6-5	TRBJ1-1	ATTEYEAF
TRBV18	TRBJ2-2	ASSPVLGQGNTGELF
TRBV5-1	TRBJ2-7	ASSLEWGFYEQY